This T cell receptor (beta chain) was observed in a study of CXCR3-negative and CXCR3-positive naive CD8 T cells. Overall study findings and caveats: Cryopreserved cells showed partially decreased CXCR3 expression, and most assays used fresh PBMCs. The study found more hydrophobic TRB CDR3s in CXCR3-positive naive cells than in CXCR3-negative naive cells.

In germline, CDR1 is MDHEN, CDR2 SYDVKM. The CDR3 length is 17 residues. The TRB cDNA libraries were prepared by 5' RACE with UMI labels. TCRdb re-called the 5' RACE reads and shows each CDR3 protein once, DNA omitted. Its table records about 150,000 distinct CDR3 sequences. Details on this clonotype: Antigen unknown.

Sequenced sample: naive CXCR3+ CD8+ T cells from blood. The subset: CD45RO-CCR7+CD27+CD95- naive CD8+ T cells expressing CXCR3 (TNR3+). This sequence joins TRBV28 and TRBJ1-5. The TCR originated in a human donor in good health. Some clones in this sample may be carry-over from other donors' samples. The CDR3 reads CASSLYGGRYSNQPQHF.